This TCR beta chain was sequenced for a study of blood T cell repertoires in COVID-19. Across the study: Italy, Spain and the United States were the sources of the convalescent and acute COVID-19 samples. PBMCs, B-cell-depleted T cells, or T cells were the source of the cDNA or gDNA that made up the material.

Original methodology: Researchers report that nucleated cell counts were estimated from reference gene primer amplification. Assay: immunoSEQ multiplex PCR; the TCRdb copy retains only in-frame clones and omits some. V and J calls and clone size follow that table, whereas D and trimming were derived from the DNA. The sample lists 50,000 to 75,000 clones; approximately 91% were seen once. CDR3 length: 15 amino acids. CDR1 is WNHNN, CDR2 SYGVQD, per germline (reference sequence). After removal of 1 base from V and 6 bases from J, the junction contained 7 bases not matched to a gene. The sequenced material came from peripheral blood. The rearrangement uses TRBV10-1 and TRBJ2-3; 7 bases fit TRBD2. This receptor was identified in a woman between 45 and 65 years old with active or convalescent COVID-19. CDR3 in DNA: TGCGCCAGCAGTGAGTTGGCGGGAGCGACGGATACGCAGTATTTT. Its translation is CASSELAGATDTQYF.